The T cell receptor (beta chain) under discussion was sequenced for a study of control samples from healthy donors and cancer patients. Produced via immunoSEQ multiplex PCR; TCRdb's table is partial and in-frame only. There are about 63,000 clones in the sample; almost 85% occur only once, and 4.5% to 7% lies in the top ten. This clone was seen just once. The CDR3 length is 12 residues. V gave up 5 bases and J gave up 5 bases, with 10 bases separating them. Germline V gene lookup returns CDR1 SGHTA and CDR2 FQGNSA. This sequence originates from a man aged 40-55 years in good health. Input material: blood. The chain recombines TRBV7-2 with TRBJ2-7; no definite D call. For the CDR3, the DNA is TGTGCCAGCAGCCCCGGACGAAACGAGCAGTACTTC. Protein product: CASSPGRNEQYF.